This record covers a single TCR beta chain. The antigen is not known. The record originates from a study of cytomegalovirus exposure and HLA in healthy donors. 60 Vbeta and 13 Jbeta primers were used in PCR. Assay used: immunoSEQ multiplex PCR; TCRdb lists only in-frame clones, some missing. The sample includes some 140,000 clones, 80% of them seen just once. CDR1 is LNHDA, CDR2 SQIVND, per germline (reference sequence). The length of the CDR3 is 15 residues. Trimming cost V 6 bases and J 6 bases; bases outside gene matches: 8. Unrecorded immune exposure was likely among donors, who were nominally healthy when sampled. Overall study results and limits: Some public TCRs appeared in many individuals, while most sequences were rare. More clonal expansion characterized HLA-associated TCR beta chains than equally common others in a later analysis. In an earlier analysis, about 87% or about 30%: the productive usage of most TCR beta V segments.

The chain recombines TRBV19 with TRBJ2-1; 10 nucleotides match TRBD2. Material: PBMCs. This TCR derives from a young man in good health and CMV-seronegative. The CDR3 sequence is CASSILAGGPNEQFF. In DNA form, the CDR3 reads TGTGCCAGTAGCATATTAGCGGGAGGTCCCAATGAGCAGTTCTTC.